This TCR beta chain was obtained from a study of T cells in Graves' hyperthyroidism and ophthalmopathy. Trimming left V 5 bases short and J 7 bases short, with 11 bases between. Germline V gene data show CDR1 as SGHTA and CDR2 as FQGNSA. This CDR3 is 13 amino acids long. Study findings and constraints: Ophthalmopathy prediction by the model preceded onset by a median roughly 6 months. Most clonotypes that expanded in the thyroid above 0.001 also showed up in blood.

A patient was excluded if there was uncontrolled infection, other autoimmune disease, pregnancy or lactation. Fresh peripheral blood, 7.5 to 10 ml, yielded the PBMCs. This clonotype was counted between two and nine times. Its matching antigen is unknown. The CDR3 regions of TCR beta were amplified from RNA transcripts. TCR CDR3 underwent first-round RT-PCR with the HTBI primer set. TCRdb reprocessed the multiplex PCR reads with MiXCR, giving one entry per CDR3 protein. The sample includes under 400,000 distinct CDR3 sequences, 25% of them seen just once. The receptor was derived from a man in his fifties or sixties with Graves' hyperthyroidism. Sequenced sample: blood. The rearrangement links TRBV7-2 to TRBJ1-4, with D possibly TRBD1 on 5 matching bases. CDR3 nucleotide sequence: TGTGCCAGCAGCCTGGGACGCCGTGAAAAACTGTTTTTT. It is translated as CASSLGRREKLFF.